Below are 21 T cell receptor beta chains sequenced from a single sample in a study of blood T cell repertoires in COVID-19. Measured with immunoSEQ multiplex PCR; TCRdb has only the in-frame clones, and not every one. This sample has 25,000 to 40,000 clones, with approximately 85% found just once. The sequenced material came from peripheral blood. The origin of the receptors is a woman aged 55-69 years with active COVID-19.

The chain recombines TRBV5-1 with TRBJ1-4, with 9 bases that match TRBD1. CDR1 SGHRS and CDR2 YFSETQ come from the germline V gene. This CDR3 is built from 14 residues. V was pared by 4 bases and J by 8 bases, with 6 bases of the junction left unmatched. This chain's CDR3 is CASSRTGVGEKLFF. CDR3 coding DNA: TGCGCCAGCAGCAGGACAGGGGTTGGGGAAAAACTGTTTTTT.

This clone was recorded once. In nucleotides, the CDR3 is TGCAGTGCGAGTAGCGGGGGGGACAATGAGCAGTTCTTC. Its translation is CSASSGGDNEQFF. The chain employs TRBV20-1 and TRBJ2-1, with 11 bases matching TRBD2. V trimming: 6 bases; J trimming: 5 bases; junction bases outside the gene matches: 3. The germline V gene encodes CDR1 DFQATT and CDR2 SNEGSKA (reference sequence). This CDR3 is 13 amino acids long.

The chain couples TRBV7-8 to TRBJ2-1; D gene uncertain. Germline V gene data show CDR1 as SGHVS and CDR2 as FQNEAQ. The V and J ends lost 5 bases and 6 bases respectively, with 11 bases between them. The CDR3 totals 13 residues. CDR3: CASSAMGRNEQFF. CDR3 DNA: TGTGCCAGCAGCGCAATGGGCCGCAATGAGCAGTTCTTC.

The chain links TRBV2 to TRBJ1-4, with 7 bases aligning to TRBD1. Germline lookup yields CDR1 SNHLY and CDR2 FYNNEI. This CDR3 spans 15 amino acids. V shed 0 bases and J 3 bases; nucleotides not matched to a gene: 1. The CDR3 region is CASSEARGPNEKLFF. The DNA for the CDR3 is TGTGCCAGCAGTGAAGCAAGGGGGCCTAATGAAAAACTGTTTTTT.

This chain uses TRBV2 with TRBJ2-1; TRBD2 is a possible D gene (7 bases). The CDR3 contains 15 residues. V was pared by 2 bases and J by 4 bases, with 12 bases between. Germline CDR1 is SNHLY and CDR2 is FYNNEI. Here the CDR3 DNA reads TGTGCCAGCAGTGAACTGGGGGGGCCATACAATGAGCAGTTCTTC. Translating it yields CASSELGGPYNEQFF.

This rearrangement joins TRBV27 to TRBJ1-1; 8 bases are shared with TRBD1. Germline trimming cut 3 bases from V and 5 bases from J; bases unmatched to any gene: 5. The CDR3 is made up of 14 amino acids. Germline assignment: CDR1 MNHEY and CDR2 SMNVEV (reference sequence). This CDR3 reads CASSFTGGGTEAFF. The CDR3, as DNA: TGTGCCAGCAGTTTCACAGGGGGTGGAACTGAAGCTTTCTTT.

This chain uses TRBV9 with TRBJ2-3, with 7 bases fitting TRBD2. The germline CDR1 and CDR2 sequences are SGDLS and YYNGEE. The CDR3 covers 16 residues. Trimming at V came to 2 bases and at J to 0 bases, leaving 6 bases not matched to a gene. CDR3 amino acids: CASSVRGVSSTDTQYF. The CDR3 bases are TGTGCCAGCAGCGTTCGGGGGGTCTCTAGCACAGATACGCAGTATTTT.

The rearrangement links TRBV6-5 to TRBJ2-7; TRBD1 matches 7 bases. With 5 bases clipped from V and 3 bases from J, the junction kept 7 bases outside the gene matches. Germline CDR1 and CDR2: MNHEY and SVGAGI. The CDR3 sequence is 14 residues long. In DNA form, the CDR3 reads TGTGCCAGCAGTCGGACAGGTTCGAACTACGAGCAGTACTTC. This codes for CASSRTGSNYEQYF.

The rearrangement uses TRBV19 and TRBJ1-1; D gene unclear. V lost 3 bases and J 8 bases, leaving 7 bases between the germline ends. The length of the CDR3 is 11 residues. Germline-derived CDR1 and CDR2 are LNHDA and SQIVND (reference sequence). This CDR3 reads CASSIGGEAFF. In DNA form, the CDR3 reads TGTGCCAGTAGTATCGGCGGAGAAGCTTTCTTT. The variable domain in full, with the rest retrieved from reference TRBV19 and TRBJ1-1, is DGGITQSPKYLFRKEGQNVTLSCEQNLNHDAMYWYRQDPGQGLRLIYYSQIVNDFQKGDIAEGYSVSREKKESFPLTVTSAQKNPTAFYLCASSIGGEAFFGQGTRLTVV.

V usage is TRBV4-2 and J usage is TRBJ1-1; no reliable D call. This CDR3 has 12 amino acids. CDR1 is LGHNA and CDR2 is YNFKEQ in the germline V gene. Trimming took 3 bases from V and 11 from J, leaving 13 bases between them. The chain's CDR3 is CASSQEGTRAFF. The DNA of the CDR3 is TGTGCCAGCAGCCAGGAGGGCACGAGGGCTTTCTTT.

CDR3 coding DNA: TGTGCCAGCTCACGACAGGGCGGGTACGAGCAGTACTTC. This gives the protein CASSRQGGYEQYF. The chain couples TRBV27 to TRBJ2-7; 7 nucleotides align to TRBD1. The CDR3 covers 13 residues. Germline V lookup: CDR1 MNHEY, CDR2 SMNVEV (reference sequence). Trimming removed 8 bases from V and 4 bases from J; junction bases left unmatched: 8.

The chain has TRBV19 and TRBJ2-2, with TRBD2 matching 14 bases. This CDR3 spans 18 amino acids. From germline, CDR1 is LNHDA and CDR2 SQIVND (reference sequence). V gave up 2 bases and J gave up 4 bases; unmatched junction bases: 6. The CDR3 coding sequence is TGTGCCAGTAGTATATCTGGGACTAGCGGGAGTTTCACCGGGGAGCTGTTTTTT. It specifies CASSISGTSGSFTGELFF.

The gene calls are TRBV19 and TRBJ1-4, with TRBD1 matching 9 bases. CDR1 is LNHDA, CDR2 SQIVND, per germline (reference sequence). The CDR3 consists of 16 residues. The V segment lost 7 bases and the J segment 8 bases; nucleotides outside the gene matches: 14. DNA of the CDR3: TGTGCCAGTACCGATGGGGGGACAGGGCTTGGAGAAAAACTGTTTTTT. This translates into CASTDGGTGLGEKLFF.

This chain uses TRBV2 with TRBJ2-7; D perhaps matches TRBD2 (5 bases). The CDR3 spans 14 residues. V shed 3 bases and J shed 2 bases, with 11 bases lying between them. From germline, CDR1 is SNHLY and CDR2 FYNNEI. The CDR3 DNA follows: TGTGCCAGCAGTGAGTTGAGCGGAACCTACGAGCAGTACTTC. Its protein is CASSELSGTYEQYF. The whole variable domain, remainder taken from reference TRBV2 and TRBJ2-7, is EPEVTQTPSHQVTQMGQEVILRCVPISNHLYFYWYRQILGQKVEFLVSFYNNEISEKSEIFDDQFSVERPDGSNFTLKIRSTKLEDSAMYFCASSELSGTYEQYFGPGTRLTVT.

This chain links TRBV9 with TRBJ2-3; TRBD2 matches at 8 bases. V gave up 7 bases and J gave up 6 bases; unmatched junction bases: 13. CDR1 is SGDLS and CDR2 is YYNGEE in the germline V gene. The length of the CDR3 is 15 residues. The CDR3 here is CASSTRGGLGDTQYF. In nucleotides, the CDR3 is TGTGCCAGCTCGACCCGGGGGGGCCTTGGTGATACGCAGTATTTT.

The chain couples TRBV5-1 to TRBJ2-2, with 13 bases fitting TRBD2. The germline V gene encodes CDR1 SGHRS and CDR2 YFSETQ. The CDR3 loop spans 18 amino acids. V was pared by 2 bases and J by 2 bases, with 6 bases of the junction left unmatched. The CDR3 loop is CASSFGLAGASNTGELFF. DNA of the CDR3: TGCGCCAGCAGCTTCGGACTAGCGGGAGCAAGCAACACCGGGGAGCTGTTTTTT.

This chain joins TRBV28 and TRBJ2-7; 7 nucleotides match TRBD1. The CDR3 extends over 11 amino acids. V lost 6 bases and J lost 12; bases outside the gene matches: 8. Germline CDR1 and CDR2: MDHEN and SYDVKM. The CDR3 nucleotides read TGTGCCAGCAGCCGGGCAGGGGGTGTGTACTTC. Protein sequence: CASSRAGGVYF.

CDR3 sequence reads: CASSDSGNEQFF. As DNA, the CDR3 is TGCGCCAGCAGCGATAGCGGCAATGAGCAGTTCTTC. The rearrangement uses TRBV5-1 and TRBJ2-1, with D possibly matching TRBD2 (6 bases). Germline CDR1 and CDR2: SGHRS and YFSETQ. Trimming removed 4 bases at V and 6 bases at J, with 8 bases between. This CDR3 has 12 amino acids.

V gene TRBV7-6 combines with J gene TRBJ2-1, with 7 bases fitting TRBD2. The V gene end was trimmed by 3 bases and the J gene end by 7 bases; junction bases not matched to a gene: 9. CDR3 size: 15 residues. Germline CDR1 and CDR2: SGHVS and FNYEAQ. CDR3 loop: CASSLARTRSNEQFF. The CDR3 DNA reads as TGTGCCAGCAGCTTGGCCCGGACTAGAAGTAATGAGCAGTTCTTC.

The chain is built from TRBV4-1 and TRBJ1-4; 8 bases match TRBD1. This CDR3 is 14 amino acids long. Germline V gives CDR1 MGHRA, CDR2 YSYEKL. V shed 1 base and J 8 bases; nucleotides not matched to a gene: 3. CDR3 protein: CASSQVGQVEKLFF. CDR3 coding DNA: TGCGCCAGCAGCCAAGTGGGACAGGTGGAAAAACTGTTTTTT.

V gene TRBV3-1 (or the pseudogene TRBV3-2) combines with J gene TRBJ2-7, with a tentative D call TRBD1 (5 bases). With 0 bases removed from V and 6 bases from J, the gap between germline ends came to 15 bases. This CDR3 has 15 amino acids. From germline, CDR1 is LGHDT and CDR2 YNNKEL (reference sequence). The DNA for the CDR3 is TGTGCCAGCAGCCAAGATTTCGACAGTGAAGGCGAGCAGTACTTC. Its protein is CASSQDFDSEGEQYF.